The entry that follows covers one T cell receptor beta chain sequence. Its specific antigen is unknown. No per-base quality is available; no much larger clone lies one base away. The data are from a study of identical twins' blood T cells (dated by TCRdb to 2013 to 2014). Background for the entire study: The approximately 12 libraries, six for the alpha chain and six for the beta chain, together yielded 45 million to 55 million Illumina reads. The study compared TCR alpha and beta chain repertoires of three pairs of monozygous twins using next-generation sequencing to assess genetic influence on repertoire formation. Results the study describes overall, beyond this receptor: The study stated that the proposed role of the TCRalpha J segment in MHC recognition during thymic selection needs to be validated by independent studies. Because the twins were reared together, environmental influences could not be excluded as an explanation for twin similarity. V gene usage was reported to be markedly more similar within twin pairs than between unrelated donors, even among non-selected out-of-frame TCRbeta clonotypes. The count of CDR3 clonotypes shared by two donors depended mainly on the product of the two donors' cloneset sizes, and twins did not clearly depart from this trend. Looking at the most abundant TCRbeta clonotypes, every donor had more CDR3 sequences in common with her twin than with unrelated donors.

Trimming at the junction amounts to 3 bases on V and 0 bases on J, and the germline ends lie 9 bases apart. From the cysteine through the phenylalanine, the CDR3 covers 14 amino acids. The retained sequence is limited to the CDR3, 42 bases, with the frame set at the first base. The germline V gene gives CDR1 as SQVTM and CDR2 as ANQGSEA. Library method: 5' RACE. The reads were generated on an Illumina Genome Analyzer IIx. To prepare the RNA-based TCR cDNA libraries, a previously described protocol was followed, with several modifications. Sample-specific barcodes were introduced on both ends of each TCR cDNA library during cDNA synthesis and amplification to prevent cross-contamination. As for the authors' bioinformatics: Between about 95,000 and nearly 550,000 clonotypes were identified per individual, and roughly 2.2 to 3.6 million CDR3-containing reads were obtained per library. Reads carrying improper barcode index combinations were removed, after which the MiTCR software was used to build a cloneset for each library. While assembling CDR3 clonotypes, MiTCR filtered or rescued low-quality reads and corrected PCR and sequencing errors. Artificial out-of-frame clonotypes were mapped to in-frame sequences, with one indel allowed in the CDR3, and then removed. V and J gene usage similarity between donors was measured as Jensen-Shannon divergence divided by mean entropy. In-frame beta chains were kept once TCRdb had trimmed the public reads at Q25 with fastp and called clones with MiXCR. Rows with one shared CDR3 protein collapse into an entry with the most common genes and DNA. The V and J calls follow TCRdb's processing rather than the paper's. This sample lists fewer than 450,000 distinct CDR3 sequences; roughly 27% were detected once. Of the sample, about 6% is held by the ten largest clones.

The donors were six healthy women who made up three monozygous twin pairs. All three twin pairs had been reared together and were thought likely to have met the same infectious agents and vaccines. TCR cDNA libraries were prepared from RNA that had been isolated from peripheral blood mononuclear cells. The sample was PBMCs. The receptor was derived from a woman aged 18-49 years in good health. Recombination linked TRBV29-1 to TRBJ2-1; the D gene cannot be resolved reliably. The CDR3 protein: CSVESLSSYNEQFF. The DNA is TGCAGCGTTGAGTCACTGAGCTCCTACAATGAGCAGTTCTTC.